This is a list of T cell receptor beta chains from one sample in a study of blood T cell repertoires in COVID-19. Method: immunoSEQ multiplex PCR; TCRdb's copy keeps in-frame clones and lacks some. The sample consists of about 150,000 clones, 80% to 90% of them appearing once. The sequenced sample consisted of peripheral blood. The receptors here all came from a man between 18 and 29 years old with COVID-19, enrolled during active disease. The CDR3 runs from the conserved cysteine through the conserved F or W. A D gene is named only where the DNA matches it firmly. Clone size appears in some rows only: once, few, many, or a class for an expanded clone.

d_call clone_size j_call v_call cdr3_nt cdr3_aa
TRBD2 . TRBJ2-3 TRBV7-9 TGTGCCAGCAGCTTGATCGGCGGGGGATTTGATACGCAGTATTTT CASSLIGGGFDTQYF
. . TRBJ2-7 TRBV18 TGTGCCAGCCGCGATCCTACCTCCTACGAGCAGTACTTC CASRDPTSYEQYF
. . TRBJ1-1 TRBV6-5 TGTGCCAGCATCGGGCTGGGGGCCACTGAAGCTTTCTTT CASIGLGATEAFF
TRBD2 . TRBJ2-7 TRBV28 TGTGCCAGCGGGACTAGCGGGTCTTCCTACGAGCAGTACTTC CASGTSGSSYEQYF
. . TRBJ2-7 TRBV6-2/TRBV6-3 TGTGCCAGCAGTTACCCGGACAGACTGTTCTACGAGCAGTACTTC CASSYPDRLFYEQYF
. once TRBJ2-7 TRBV6-6 TGTGCCAGCAGTTGGGGTAGAGGTGCCGCGGGTTACGAGCAGTACTTC CASSWGRGAAGYEQYF
. . TRBJ1-3 TRBV18 TGTGCCTCGACAGAGAGCTCTGGAAACACCATATATTTT CASTESSGNTIYF
TRBD2 once TRBJ2-2 TRBV19 TGTGCCACCAGACTAGCGGAGAACACCGGGGAGCTGTTTTTT CATRLAENTGELFF
TRBD1 once TRBJ2-1 TRBV9 TGTGCCAGCAGCTCCTCCGGGACAGCGTCCAATGAGCAGTTCTTC CASSSSGTASNEQFF
. . TRBJ2-7 TRBV20-1 TGCAGTGCCGCTAAATCCTACGAGCAGTACTTC CSAAKSYEQYF
. . TRBJ2-2 TRBV19 TGTGCCAGTAATATTAGGGGCACCGGGGAGCTGTTTTTT CASNIRGTGELFF
TRBD2 . TRBJ2-3 TRBV2 TGTGCCAGCAGTCTAGCGGGAGATGCAGATACGCAGTATTTT CASSLAGDADTQYF
. . TRBJ2-5 TRBV9 TGTGCCAGCAGCCTACAGGGACCAGAGACCCAGTACTTC CASSLQGPETQYF
. . TRBJ2-7 TRBV6-1 TGTGCCAGCAGTGAAGGGTACCGGAGCTCCTACGAGCAGTACTTC CASSEGYRSSYEQYF
. . TRBJ2-7 TRBV5-1 TGCGCCAGCAGCTTGGAAACAGCCTACGAGCAGTACTTC CASSLETAYEQYF
. . TRBJ2-7 TRBV28 TGTGCCAGCAACGGGACTCCCACCTACGAGCAGTACTTC CASNGTPTYEQYF
. . TRBJ2-7 TRBV10-1 TGCGCCAGCAAGGGGGACGACTTCTGGTGTCGCGAGCAGTACTTC CASKGDDFWCREQYF
. . TRBJ2-7 TRBV6-2/TRBV6-3 TGTGCCAGCAGTTACACTAGTGGCCGCGAGCAGTACTTC CASSYTSGREQYF
. . TRBJ2-5 TRBV7-2 TGTGCCAGCAGCTTATGGCGGGCCCAAGAGACCCAGTACTTC CASSLWRAQETQYF
TRBD1 . TRBJ2-3 TRBV10-3 TGTGCCATCAGTGCGGGACAGGCGGAGAGCACAGATACGCAGTATTTT CAISAGQAESTDTQYF
. . TRBJ2-7 TRBV11-2 TGTGCCAGCAGCCCACCGGGACTTACATACGAGCAGTACTTC CASSPPGLTYEQYF
TRBD2 . TRBJ2-4 TRBV28 TGTGCCAGCAGTTTACGGGAGGCCGTAGCCAAAAACATTCAGTACTTC CASSLREAVAKNIQYF
TRBD2 . TRBJ2-1 TRBV24-1 TGTGCCACCAGTGCCCTAACTAGCGGGCACTACAATGAGCAGTTCTTC CATSALTSGHYNEQFF
. . TRBJ2-7 TRBV7-9 TGTGCCAGCAGCCCCCTCGACAGAGCCTACGAGCAGTACTTC CASSPLDRAYEQYF
TRBD1 . TRBJ2-7 TRBV2 TGTGCCAGCGCCTGGAGGACAGGGGACCCTAGCTCCTACGAGCAGTACTTC CASAWRTGDPSSYEQYF
. . TRBJ2-3 TRBV23-1 TGCGCCAGCAGTCAACCCCTTCAGGGAGGCGAGCAAGCAAATACGCAGTATTTT CASSQPLQGGEQANTQYF
. . TRBJ2-3 TRBV7-2 TGTGCCAGCACCTCGGGATACACAGATACGCAGTATTTT CASTSGYTDTQYF
. . TRBJ1-1 TRBV7-9 TGTGCCAGCAGCTCAGCTTACATGAACACTGAAGCTTTCTTT CASSSAYMNTEAFF
TRBD2 . TRBJ2-7 TRBV11-2 TGTGCCAGCAGCCCTTACGGCGGGGGGCCCTACGAGCAGTACTTC CASSPYGGGPYEQYF
TRBD1 . TRBJ1-5 TRBV4-1 TGCGCCAGCAGCCAAGTGGACAGGGAGCGTCAGCCCCAGCATTTT CASSQVDRERQPQHF
TRBD2 . TRBJ2-7 TRBV7-2 TGTGCCAGCAGCTTAGCGGGAGGGCCCGAGCAGTACTTC CASSLAGGPEQYF